The rows below give T cell receptor beta chains drawn from one sample of a study of T-cell memory formation after mild COVID-19. TCRdb re-called the 5' RACE reads through MiXCR, storing one row per CDR3 protein. Seen here are around 390,000 distinct CDR3 sequences, approximately 16% observed once, and the top ten hold approximately 21%. Sequenced sample: PBMCs or a T cell subset sorted from them (not recorded which). These receptors were collected from a man younger than 30 who had mild COVID-19 (a few samples of this study predate the infection). Cell type and time point are not known. Both conserved end residues are part of each CDR3. D genes are given only for firm matches. Size tells how often a clone was seen (once, few, many) or the class of an expanded clone, and some rows leave it out.

TRBV5-1	.	.	TRBJ2-5	CASSYWTEETQYF	TGCGCCAGCAGCTATTGGACAGAAGAGACCCAGTACTTC
TRBV12-3/TRBV12-4	.	few	TRBJ1-5	CASSPRQRGNQPQHF	TGTGCCAGCAGTCCCCGACAGAGGGGCAATCAGCCCCAGCATTTT
TRBV24-1	.	.	TRBJ1-5	CATSVGTGSDQPQHF	TGTGCCACCAGTGTAGGCACCGGGAGCGATCAGCCCCAGCATTTT
TRBV7-3	.	few	TRBJ2-3	CASSPRGGGLDTQYF	TGTGCCAGCAGCCCTCGAGGAGGGGGCCTTGATACGCAGTATTTT
TRBV5-1	.	.	TRBJ2-1	CASSLVSRGSIYNEQFF	TGCGCCAGCAGCTTGGTTAGCAGAGGGAGTATCTACAATGAGCAGTTCTTC
TRBV15	TRBD1	.	TRBJ2-7	CATSRANGQGYEQYF	TGTGCCACCAGCAGAGCTAACGGACAGGGATACGAGCAGTACTTC
TRBV4-3	TRBD1	.	TRBJ1-6	CASSQDPGRGNSPLHF	TGCGCCAGCAGCCAAGATCCTGGCAGGGGGAATTCACCCCTCCACTTT
TRBV5-5	.	many	TRBJ1-5	CASPRNPGESNNQPQHF	TGTGCCAGCCCACGAAACCCAGGCGAATCAAACAATCAGCCCCAGCATTTT
TRBV7-2	.	few	TRBJ1-2	CASSPAGQVYGYTF	TGTGCCAGCAGCCCGGCGGGCCAGGTCTATGGCTACACCTTC
TRBV20-1	.	.	TRBJ1-2	CSVASRGYGYTF	TGCAGTGTTGCCTCTCGAGGCTATGGCTACACCTTC
TRBV28	.	.	TRBJ2-7	CASSLAAEQYF	TGTGCCAGCAGTTTAGCGGCAGAGCAGTACTTC
TRBV12-3/TRBV12-4	TRBD1	few	TRBJ1-5	CASSQRQGGSNQPQHF	TGTGCCAGCAGCCAACGACAGGGCGGCAGCAATCAGCCCCAGCATTTT
TRBV6-6	.	.	TRBJ1-5	CASSPFSLMANSNQPQHF	TGTGCCAGCAGCCCCTTTTCGTTGATGGCAAACAGCAATCAGCCCCAGCATTTT
TRBV12-3/TRBV12-4	.	.	TRBJ1-2	CASSLRTNNGYTF	TGTGCCAGCAGTTTAAGGACAAACAACGGCTACACCTTC
TRBV4-3	.	many	TRBJ2-7	CASSQESGLSDEQYF	TGCGCCAGCAGCCAAGAGTCCGGACTATCGGACGAGCAGTACTTC
TRBV6-5	TRBD1	many	TRBJ1-5	CASSPGQGSNQPQHF	TGTGCCAGCAGTCCGGGACAGGGTAGCAATCAGCCCCAGCATTTT
TRBV14	.	many	TRBJ1-5	CASSQGLGQPQHF	TGTGCCAGCAGCCAAGGATTAGGGCAGCCCCAGCATTTT
TRBV7-2	.	few	TRBJ1-1	CASSLVVLNTEAFF	TGTGCCAGCAGCTTAGTAGTGCTGAACACTGAAGCTTTCTTT
TRBV5-1	.	.	TRBJ1-1	CASRQGNTEAFF	TGCGCCAGCAGACAGGGGAACACTGAAGCTTTCTTT
TRBV5-1	.	.	TRBJ1-1	CASSWTTANTEAFF	TGCGCCAGCAGCTGGACGACTGCGAACACTGAAGCTTTCTTT
TRBV7-2	.	many	TRBJ1-6	CASSLFPRDSPLHF	TGTGCCAGCAGCTTATTCCCCAGGGACTCACCCCTCCACTTT
TRBV7-2	TRBD1	.	TRBJ2-2	CASSTGVVANTGELFF	TGTGCCAGCAGCACAGGGGTGGTGGCGAACACCGGGGAGCTGTTTTTT
TRBV28	.	many	TRBJ1-1	CASSFPGQNTEAFF	TGTGCCAGCAGTTTCCCCGGACAGAACACTGAAGCTTTCTTT
TRBV7-2	.	.	TRBJ1-6	CASSLQYSPLHF	TGTGCCAGCAGCTTACAATATTCACCCCTCCACTTT
TRBV7-2	TRBD2	.	TRBJ2-1	CASSLVRGSWNEQFF	TGTGCCAGCAGCTTAGTGCGGGGGAGTTGGAATGAGCAGTTCTTC
TRBV15	.	few	TRBJ2-3	CATSPQNTGTDTQYF	TGTGCCACCAGCCCGCAGAACACTGGAACAGATACGCAGTATTTT
TRBV7-9	TRBD1	.	TRBJ1-6	CASSRRDRASPLHF	TGTGCCAGCAGCCGAAGGGACAGGGCTTCACCCCTCCACTTT